A few counts support the clone carrying this TCR beta chain. This sample is part of a study of OX40 agonist ivuxolimab in advanced cancers. Clones were sequenced by immunoSEQ multiplex PCR, and TCRdb holds only the in-frame ones, with some missing. The repertoire includes approximately 72,000 clones, around 80% of them detected once, and 1.6% sits in the top ten. Trimming stripped 4 bases from V and 2 bases from J, with 18 bases between. The length of the CDR3 is 16 residues. Germline CDR1 SGDLS, CDR2 YYNGEE. The chain carries TRBV9 and TRBJ1-1; D is perhaps TRBD1 (5 bases). The sequence was collected from an adult with an advanced solid tumor such as melanoma, head and neck, liver or kidney cancer. The specimen was CD4+ or CD8+ T cells sorted from blood, collected in a trial of the OX40 agonist ivuxolimab. CDR3 protein: CASSPLSDGGNTEAFF. The CDR3 DNA reads TGTGCCAGCAGCCCCCTCTCGGACGGGGGAAACACTGAAGCTTTCTTT.